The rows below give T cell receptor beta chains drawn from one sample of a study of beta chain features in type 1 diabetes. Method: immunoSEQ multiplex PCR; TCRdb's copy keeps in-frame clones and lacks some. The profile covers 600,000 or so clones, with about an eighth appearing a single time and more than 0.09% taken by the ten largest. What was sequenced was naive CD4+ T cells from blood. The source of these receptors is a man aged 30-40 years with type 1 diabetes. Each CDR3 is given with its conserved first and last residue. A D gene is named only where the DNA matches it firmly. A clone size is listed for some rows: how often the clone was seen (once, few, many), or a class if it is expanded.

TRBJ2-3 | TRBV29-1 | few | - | CSVVEQEVADTQYF | TGCAGCGTAGTGGAACAGGAGGTCGCAGATACGCAGTATTTT
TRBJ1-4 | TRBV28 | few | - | CASRGVELFF | TGTGCCAGCAGGGGGGTTGAACTGTTTTTT
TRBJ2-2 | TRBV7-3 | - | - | CASSFSNTGELFF | TGTGCCAGCAGCTTCTCTAACACCGGGGAGCTGTTTTTT
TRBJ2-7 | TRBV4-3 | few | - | CASSQDTGWSYEQYF | TGCGCCAGCAGCCAAGACACGGGGTGGTCCTACGAGCAGTACTTC
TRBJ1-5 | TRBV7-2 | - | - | CASSLEGQPQHF | TGTGCCAGCAGCTTAGAGGGCCAGCCCCAGCATTTT
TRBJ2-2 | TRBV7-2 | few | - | CASSSVPLVGGELFF | TGTGCCAGCAGCTCGGTCCCTCTAGTGGGCGGGGAGCTGTTTTTT
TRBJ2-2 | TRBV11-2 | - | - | CASSLDSGNTGELFF | TGTGCCAGCAGCTTAGATTCTGGTAACACCGGGGAGCTGTTTTTT
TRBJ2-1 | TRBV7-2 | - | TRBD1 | CASSPRTGNYNEQFF | TGTGCCAGCAGCCCCCGGACAGGGAATTACAATGAGCAGTTCTTC
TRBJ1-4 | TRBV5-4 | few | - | CASSLDTPGLEKLFF | TGTGCCAGCAGCTTGGATACCCCCGGCCTTGAAAAACTGTTTTTT
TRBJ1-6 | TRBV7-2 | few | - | CASSLPYNSPLHF | TGTGCCAGCAGCTTACCCTATAATTCACCCCTCCACTTT
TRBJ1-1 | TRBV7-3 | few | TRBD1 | CASSSQGGTEAFF | TGTGCCAGCAGCTCCCAGGGGGGCACTGAAGCTTTCTTT
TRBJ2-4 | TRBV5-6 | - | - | CASTLKTGYIAKNIQYF | TGTGCCAGCACCTTAAAGACCGGTTATATAGCCAAAAACATTCAGTACTTC
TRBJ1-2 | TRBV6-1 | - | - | CASSEALQGYGYTF | TGTGCCAGCAGTGAAGCGCTTCAGGGGTACGGCTACACCTTC
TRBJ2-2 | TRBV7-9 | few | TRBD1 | CASSRGTGAGELFF | TGTGCCAGCAGCCGAGGGACAGGGGCCGGGGAGCTGTTTTTT
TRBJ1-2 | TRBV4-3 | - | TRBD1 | CASSLRWDRVNYGYTF | TGCGCCAGCAGCCTACGGTGGGACAGGGTAAACTATGGCTACACCTTC
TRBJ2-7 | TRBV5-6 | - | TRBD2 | CASSKTSGDSYEQYF | TGTGCCAGCAGCAAGACTAGCGGGGACTCCTACGAGCAGTACTTC
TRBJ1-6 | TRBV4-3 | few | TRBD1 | CASSQAAGGQGNSPLHF | TGCGCCAGCAGCCAAGCGGCAGGGGGACAGGGTAATTCACCCCTCCACTTT
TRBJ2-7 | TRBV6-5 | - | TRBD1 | CASSYSPGGSYEQYF | TGTGCCAGCAGTTACTCACCAGGGGGCTCCTACGAGCAGTACTTC
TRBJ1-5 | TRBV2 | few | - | CASSGTLSNQPQHF | TGTGCCAGCAGTGGGACACTTAGCAATCAGCCCCAGCATTTT
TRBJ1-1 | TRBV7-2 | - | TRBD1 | CASSLTGPGGTEAFF | TGTGCCAGCAGCCTAACCGGCCCAGGGGGCACTGAAGCTTTCTTT
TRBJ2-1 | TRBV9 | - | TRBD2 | CASSLSGGTDNEQFF | TGTGCCAGCAGCCTTAGCGGGGGGACAGACAATGAGCAGTTCTTC
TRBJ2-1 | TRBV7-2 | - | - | CASSLLDGNEQFF | TGTGCCAGCAGCTTACTAGACGGCAATGAGCAGTTCTTC
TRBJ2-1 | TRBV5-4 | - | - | CASSLVGYNEQFF | TGTGCCAGCAGCTTGGTGGGTTACAATGAGCAGTTCTTC
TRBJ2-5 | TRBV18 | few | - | CASSPPRAPQETQYF | TGTGCCAGCTCACCCCCCAGGGCGCCCCAAGAGACCCAGTACTTC